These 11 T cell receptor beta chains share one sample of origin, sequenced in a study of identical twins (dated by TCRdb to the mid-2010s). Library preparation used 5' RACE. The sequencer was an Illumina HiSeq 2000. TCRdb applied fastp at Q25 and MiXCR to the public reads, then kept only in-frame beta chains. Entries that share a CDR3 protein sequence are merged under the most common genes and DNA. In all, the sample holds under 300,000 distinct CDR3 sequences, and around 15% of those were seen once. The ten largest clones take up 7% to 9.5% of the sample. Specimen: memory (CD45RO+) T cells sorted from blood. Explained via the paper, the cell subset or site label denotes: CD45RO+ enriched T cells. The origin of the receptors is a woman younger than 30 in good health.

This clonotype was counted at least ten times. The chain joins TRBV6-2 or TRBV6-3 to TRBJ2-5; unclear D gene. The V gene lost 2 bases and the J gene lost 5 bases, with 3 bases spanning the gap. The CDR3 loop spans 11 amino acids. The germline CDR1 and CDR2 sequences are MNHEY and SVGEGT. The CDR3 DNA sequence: TGTGCCAGCAGTTACGCCGAGACCCAGTACTTC. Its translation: CASSYAETQYF.

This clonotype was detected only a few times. The CDR3 DNA sequence: TGTGCCGGCCTGGGTGATGAGCAGTTCTTC. Translated: CAGLGDEQFF. The chain joins TRBV7-9 to TRBJ2-1; D not certain. V lost 11 bases and J 8 bases, leaving 10 bases between the germline ends. The CDR3 consists of 10 residues. The V gene's germline CDR1 is SEHNR and CDR2 FQNEAQ (reference sequence).

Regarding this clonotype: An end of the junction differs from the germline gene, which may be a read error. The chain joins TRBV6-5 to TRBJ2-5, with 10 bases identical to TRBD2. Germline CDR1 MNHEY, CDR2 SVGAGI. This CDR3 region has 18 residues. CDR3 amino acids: CASSYSPRLAGVSEIQYF. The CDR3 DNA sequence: TGTGCCAGCAGTTACTCCCCCAGGCTAGCGGGAGTAAGTGAGATCCAGTACTTC.

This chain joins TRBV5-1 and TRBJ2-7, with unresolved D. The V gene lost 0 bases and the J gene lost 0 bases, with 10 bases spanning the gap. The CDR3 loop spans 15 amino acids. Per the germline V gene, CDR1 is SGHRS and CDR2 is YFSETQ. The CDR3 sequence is CASSLGPTISYEQYF. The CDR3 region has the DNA TGCGCCAGCAGCTTGGGGCCGACAATCTCCTACGAGCAGTACTTC.

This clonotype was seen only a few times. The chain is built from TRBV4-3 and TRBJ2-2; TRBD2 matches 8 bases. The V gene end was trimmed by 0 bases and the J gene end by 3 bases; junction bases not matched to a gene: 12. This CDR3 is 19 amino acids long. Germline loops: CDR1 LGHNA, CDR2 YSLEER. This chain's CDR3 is CASSQDRGRTGGYTGELFF. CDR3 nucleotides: TGCGCCAGCAGCCAAGATCGGGGTCGAACGGGAGGGTACACCGGGGAGCTGTTTTTT.

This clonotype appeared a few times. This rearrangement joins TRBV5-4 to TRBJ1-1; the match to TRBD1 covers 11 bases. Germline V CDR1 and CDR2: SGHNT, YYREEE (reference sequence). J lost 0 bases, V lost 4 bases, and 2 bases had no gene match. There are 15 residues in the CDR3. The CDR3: CASSPDRGLNTEAFF. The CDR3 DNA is TGTGCCAGCAGCCCGGACAGGGGGCTGAACACTGAAGCTTTCTTT.

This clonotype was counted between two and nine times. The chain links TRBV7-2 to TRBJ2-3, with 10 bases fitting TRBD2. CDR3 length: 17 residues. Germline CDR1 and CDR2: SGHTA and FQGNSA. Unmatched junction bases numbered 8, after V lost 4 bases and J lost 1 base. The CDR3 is CASSSSRTSGRTDTQYF. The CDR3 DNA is TGTGCCAGCAGCTCGTCCCGGACTAGCGGACGCACAGATACGCAGTATTTT. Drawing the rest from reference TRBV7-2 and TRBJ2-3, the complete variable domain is GAGVSQSPSNKVTEKGKDVELRCDPISGHTALYWYRQSLGQGLEFLIYFQGNSAPDKSGLPSDRFSAERTGGSVSTLTIQRTQQEDSAVYLCASSSSRTSGRTDTQYFGPGTRLTVL.

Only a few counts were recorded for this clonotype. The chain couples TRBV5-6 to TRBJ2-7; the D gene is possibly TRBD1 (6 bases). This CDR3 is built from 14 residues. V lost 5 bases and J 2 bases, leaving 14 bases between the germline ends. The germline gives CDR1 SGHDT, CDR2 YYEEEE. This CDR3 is CASSFGTGTYEQYF. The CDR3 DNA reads TGTGCCAGCAGTTTTGGTACAGGGACCTACGAGCAGTACTTC.

As DNA, the CDR3 is TGTGCCAGCAGCTTGGCGGGGGGGAGGGTATACAATGAGCAGTTCTTC. It codes for CASSLAGGRVYNEQFF. J is TRBJ2-1 and V is TRBV5-6; 8 nucleotides line up with TRBD2. V was clipped by 0 bases and J by 4 bases; unmatched bases: 6. The V gene's germline CDR1 is SGHDT and CDR2 YYEEEE. The CDR3 runs 16 residues.

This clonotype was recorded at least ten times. The DNA of the CDR3 is TGTGCCAGCAGTGAGACCGGGACAAGTAATGAAAAACTGTTTTTT. Translation gives CASSETGTSNEKLFF. This sequence joins TRBV25-1 and TRBJ1-4, with a tentative D call TRBD1 (6 bases). V was pared by 3 bases and J by 4 bases, with 12 bases between. The CDR3 is made up of 15 amino acids. In germline, CDR1 is MGHDK, CDR2 SYGVNS.

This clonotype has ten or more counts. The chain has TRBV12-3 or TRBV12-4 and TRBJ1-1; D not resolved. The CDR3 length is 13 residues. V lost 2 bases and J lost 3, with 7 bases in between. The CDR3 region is CASSLNRDTEAFF. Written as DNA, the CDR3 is TGTGCCAGCAGTTTAAATCGGGACACTGAAGCTTTCTTT.